This is a list of T cell receptor beta chains from one sample in a study of T-cell memory formation after mild COVID-19. TCRdb re-called the 5' RACE reads with MiXCR, one entry per CDR3 protein. The data contain approximately 480,000 distinct CDR3 sequences, 15% to 20% of them singletons. Sequencing was carried out using PBMCs or a T cell subset sorted from them (not recorded which). Every receptor here comes from an adult woman who had mild COVID-19 (a few samples of this study predate the infection). Cell type and time point are not known. Each CDR3 is given with its conserved first and last residue. D genes are given only for firm matches. Not all rows give a size; the values are once, few, many and, for expanded clones, a class.

V gene: TRBV28
clone size: -
D gene: -
J gene: TRBJ2-7
CDR3 length: 12
CDR3 DNA: TGTGCCAGCAGGGTGGACTCCTACGAGCAGTACTTC
CDR3 protein: CASRVDSYEQYF

V gene: TRBV5-4
clone size: few
D gene: -
J gene: TRBJ1-1
CDR3 length: 14
CDR3 DNA: TGTGCCAGCAGCTCGGACAGATGGAACACTGAAGCTTTCTTT
CDR3 protein: CASSSDRWNTEAFF

V gene: TRBV20-1
clone size: few
D gene: -
J gene: TRBJ2-1
CDR3 length: 13
CDR3 DNA: TGCAGTGCGTTAGGGGGAAGGGGTCATGAGCAGTTCTTC
CDR3 protein: CSALGGRGHEQFF

V gene: TRBV10-3
clone size: many
D gene: TRBD1
J gene: TRBJ2-7
CDR3 length: 14
CDR3 DNA: TGTGCCATCAGTGAAGACAGGGGGCGGTACGAGCAGTACTTC
CDR3 protein: CAISEDRGRYEQYF

V gene: TRBV19
clone size: few
D gene: TRBD1
J gene: TRBJ1-5
CDR3 length: 16
CDR3 DNA: TGTGCCAGTAGTCGCCTAATAGCAGGGGGGGCTCAGCCCCAGCATTTT
CDR3 protein: CASSRLIAGGAQPQHF

V gene: TRBV5-5
clone size: -
D gene: -
J gene: TRBJ1-1
CDR3 length: 13
CDR3 DNA: TGTGCCAGCAGCTTTGGCAGGGGCACTGAAGCTTTCTTT
CDR3 protein: CASSFGRGTEAFF

V gene: TRBV27
clone size: -
D gene: -
J gene: TRBJ1-4
CDR3 length: 11
CDR3 DNA: TGTGCCAGCAGTTCGGATGAAAAACTGTTTTTT
CDR3 protein: CASSSDEKLFF

V gene: TRBV12-3/TRBV12-4
clone size: few
D gene: -
J gene: TRBJ1-2
CDR3 length: 12
CDR3 DNA: TGTGCCACCACCCCTAGCGTGGACGGCTACACCTTC
CDR3 protein: CATTPSVDGYTF

V gene: TRBV6-2/TRBV6-3
clone size: -
D gene: TRBD2
J gene: TRBJ2-7
CDR3 length: 14
CDR3 DNA: TGTGCCAGCAGTTACGAAGCGGGACCCTACGAGCAGTACTTC
CDR3 protein: CASSYEAGPYEQYF

V gene: TRBV12-3/TRBV12-4
clone size: few
D gene: -
J gene: TRBJ2-6
CDR3 length: 15
CDR3 DNA: TGTGCCAGCAGTCTGGGGGACTCTGGGGCCAACGTCCTGACTTTC
CDR3 protein: CASSLGDSGANVLTF

V gene: TRBV24-1
clone size: -
D gene: -
J gene: TRBJ2-5
CDR3 length: 15
CDR3 DNA: TGTGCCACCAGTGATTCCGGGACCCATTTAGAGACCCAGTACTTC
CDR3 protein: CATSDSGTHLETQYF

V gene: TRBV12-3/TRBV12-4
clone size: -
D gene: -
J gene: TRBJ2-5
CDR3 length: 14
CDR3 DNA: TGTGCCAGCAGTCCATCTAGCGCCGGAGAGACCCAGTACTTC
CDR3 protein: CASSPSSAGETQYF

V gene: TRBV9
clone size: -
D gene: -
J gene: TRBJ2-1
CDR3 length: 15
CDR3 DNA: TGTGCCAGCAGCGTCCCCGGGGGTAGTCCCAATGAGCAGTTCTTC
CDR3 protein: CASSVPGGSPNEQFF

V gene: TRBV18
clone size: few
D gene: -
J gene: TRBJ1-6
CDR3 length: 16
CDR3 DNA: TGTGCCAGCTCAGGATCGACCTCTTGGGGTAATTCACCCCTCCACTTT
CDR3 protein: CASSGSTSWGNSPLHF

V gene: TRBV6-6
clone size: -
D gene: TRBD2
J gene: TRBJ2-1
CDR3 length: 16
CDR3 DNA: TGTGCCAGCAGTCAAGGACTAGCGGGGGTATTAAGTGAGCAGTTCTTC
CDR3 protein: CASSQGLAGVLSEQFF

V gene: TRBV5-1
clone size: many
D gene: TRBD1
J gene: TRBJ2-1
CDR3 length: 16
CDR3 DNA: TGCGCCAGCAGCTTGGGAGTGGGACAGGGGTTGGATGAGCAGTTCTTC
CDR3 protein: CASSLGVGQGLDEQFF

V gene: TRBV12-3/TRBV12-4
clone size: few
D gene: TRBD1
J gene: TRBJ2-3
CDR3 length: 13
CDR3 DNA: TGTGCCATCCGGGACAGGCCTGAAGATACGCAGTATTTT
CDR3 protein: CAIRDRPEDTQYF

V gene: TRBV5-1
clone size: few
D gene: TRBD1
J gene: TRBJ1-1
CDR3 length: 16
CDR3 DNA: TGCGCCAGCAGCATGGAGACGGGACAGTTGAACACTGAAGCTTTCTTT
CDR3 protein: CASSMETGQLNTEAFF

V gene: TRBV9
clone size: -
D gene: -
J gene: TRBJ2-1
CDR3 length: 13
CDR3 DNA: TGTGCCAGCAGCGTAGGTGGGCGCAATGAGCAGTTCTTC
CDR3 protein: CASSVGGRNEQFF

V gene: TRBV12-3/TRBV12-4
clone size: many
D gene: TRBD1
J gene: TRBJ2-1
CDR3 length: 15
CDR3 DNA: TGTGCCAGCAGCCGTCGACAGGGAAGGACTAATGAGCAGTTCTTC
CDR3 protein: CASSRRQGRTNEQFF

V gene: TRBV7-3
clone size: few
D gene: -
J gene: TRBJ2-2
CDR3 length: 13
CDR3 DNA: TGTGCCACCGGGACACCAAACACCGGGGAGCTGTTTTTT
CDR3 protein: CATGTPNTGELFF

V gene: TRBV24-1
clone size: few
D gene: -
J gene: TRBJ2-2
CDR3 length: 15
CDR3 DNA: TGTGCCACCAGTGATGGAGAGCGTAACACCGGGGAGCTGTTTTTT
CDR3 protein: CATSDGERNTGELFF

V gene: TRBV16
clone size: -
D gene: -
J gene: TRBJ1-2
CDR3 length: 16
CDR3 DNA: TGTGCCAGCAGCCTCATAAAGACGGGGGGCGCGGACGGCTACACCTTC
CDR3 protein: CASSLIKTGGADGYTF

V gene: TRBV10-3
clone size: few
D gene: TRBD1
J gene: TRBJ1-2
CDR3 length: 12
CDR3 DNA: TGTGCCATCAGTTTCGGACAGGATGGCTACACCTTC
CDR3 protein: CAISFGQDGYTF

V gene: TRBV5-4
clone size: once
D gene: -
J gene: TRBJ1-5
CDR3 length: 17
CDR3 DNA: TGTGCCAGCAGCTTGGCCGGTGGAGGGTCGAGCAATCAGCCCCAGCATTTT
CDR3 protein: CASSLAGGGSSNQPQHF

V gene: TRBV28
clone size: -
D gene: -
J gene: TRBJ2-7
CDR3 length: 12
CDR3 DNA: TGTGCCAGCAGTTTATTGAACCGGGAGCAGTACTTC
CDR3 protein: CASSLLNREQYF

V gene: TRBV7-2
clone size: -
D gene: TRBD1
J gene: TRBJ2-2
CDR3 length: 17
CDR3 DNA: TGTGCCAGCAGCTTAATCGTACAGGGGGCAGACACCGGGGAGCTGTTTTTT
CDR3 protein: CASSLIVQGADTGELFF

V gene: TRBV14
clone size: -
D gene: -
J gene: TRBJ2-7
CDR3 length: 13
CDR3 DNA: TGTGCCAGCAGCCAGTTTGGGAACTACGAGCAGTACTTC
CDR3 protein: CASSQFGNYEQYF

V gene: TRBV27
clone size: -
D gene: TRBD1
J gene: TRBJ1-1
CDR3 length: 15
CDR3 DNA: TGTGCCAGCAGTTCCCCGCCGGGACAGGGGCCGACGGCTTTCTTT
CDR3 protein: CASSSPPGQGPTAFF

V gene: TRBV6-2/TRBV6-3
clone size: -
D gene: -
J gene: TRBJ2-7
CDR3 length: 17
CDR3 DNA: TGTGCCAGCAGTTACTCGGGTGCTAGCAGCTTTCACTACGAGCAGTACTTC
CDR3 protein: CASSYSGASSFHYEQYF

V gene: TRBV5-1
clone size: many
D gene: -
J gene: TRBJ1-6
CDR3 length: 17
CDR3 DNA: TGCGCCAGCAGCTTGGTTGGCCCCAGCAGGAGTAATTCACCCCTCCACTTT
CDR3 protein: CASSLVGPSRSNSPLHF

V gene: TRBV6-2/TRBV6-3
clone size: -
D gene: -
J gene: TRBJ2-1
CDR3 length: 16
CDR3 DNA: TGTGCCAGCAGAAACCGCAAATTAGAGCCCGAAAATGAGCAGTTCTTC
CDR3 protein: CASRNRKLEPENEQFF

V gene: TRBV5-1
clone size: -
D gene: -
J gene: TRBJ2-5
CDR3 length: 14
CDR3 DNA: TGCGCCAGCAGCCCCGGGACTGTTTCGGAGACCCAGTACTTC
CDR3 protein: CASSPGTVSETQYF

V gene: TRBV7-2
clone size: -
D gene: TRBD2
J gene: TRBJ2-7
CDR3 length: 13
CDR3 DNA: TGTGCCAGCAGCTTCACTAGCGCGGGCGAGCAGTACTTC
CDR3 protein: CASSFTSAGEQYF

V gene: TRBV29-1
clone size: many
D gene: TRBD2
J gene: TRBJ2-3
CDR3 length: 13
CDR3 DNA: TGCAGCCTAGCGGGGGGGCCGGGTGATACGCAGTATTTT
CDR3 protein: CSLAGGPGDTQYF

V gene: TRBV7-6
clone size: few
D gene: -
J gene: TRBJ1-3
CDR3 length: 13
CDR3 DNA: TGTGCCAGCAGCCGAGACGCTGGAAACACCATATATTTT
CDR3 protein: CASSRDAGNTIYF

V gene: TRBV4-2
clone size: -
D gene: -
J gene: TRBJ1-5
CDR3 length: 13
CDR3 DNA: TGTGCCAGCAGTCAAGTAGACGTTCAGCCCCAGCATTTT
CDR3 protein: CASSQVDVQPQHF

V gene: TRBV7-3
clone size: -
D gene: -
J gene: TRBJ1-2
CDR3 length: 12
CDR3 DNA: TGTGCCAGCACCAAGTCGGACCGTGGCTACACCTTC
CDR3 protein: CASTKSDRGYTF

V gene: TRBV12-3/TRBV12-4
clone size: -
D gene: -
J gene: TRBJ1-1
CDR3 length: 15
CDR3 DNA: TGTGCCAGCAGTTTAAGTAGCAGATTGAACACTGAAGCTTTCTTT
CDR3 protein: CASSLSSRLNTEAFF

V gene: TRBV2
clone size: -
D gene: TRBD1
J gene: TRBJ1-6
CDR3 length: 14
CDR3 DNA: TGTGCCAGCCAGCCGGGACAGGTTAATTCACCCCTCCACTTT
CDR3 protein: CASQPGQVNSPLHF

V gene: TRBV5-6
clone size: few
D gene: -
J gene: TRBJ2-1
CDR3 length: 16
CDR3 DNA: TGTGCCAGCAGCAATAGGGACATCAGCTCCTACAATGAGCAGTTCTTC
CDR3 protein: CASSNRDISSYNEQFF

V gene: TRBV20-1
clone size: -
D gene: -
J gene: TRBJ1-1
CDR3 length: 14
CDR3 DNA: TGCAGTGCCCTCCCCGGGACGGTGAACACTGAAGCTTTCTTT
CDR3 protein: CSALPGTVNTEAFF

V gene: TRBV7-6
clone size: -
D gene: -
J gene: TRBJ2-5
CDR3 length: 11
CDR3 DNA: TGTGCCAGCGGAAGCCAAGAGACCCAGTACTTC
CDR3 protein: CASGSQETQYF

V gene: TRBV5-1
clone size: -
D gene: -
J gene: TRBJ1-5
CDR3 length: 14
CDR3 DNA: TGCGCCAGCAGGACACCCGTGGGCAATCAGCCCCAGCATTTT
CDR3 protein: CASRTPVGNQPQHF

V gene: TRBV5-6
clone size: -
D gene: -
J gene: TRBJ2-7
CDR3 length: 14
CDR3 DNA: TGTGCCAGCAGCTACCGGACTCCCGAACCCGAGCAGTACTTC
CDR3 protein: CASSYRTPEPEQYF

V gene: TRBV29-1
clone size: -
D gene: TRBD1
J gene: TRBJ1-1
CDR3 length: 13
CDR3 DNA: TGCAGCGTTGATGGACAGGGAGACACTGAAGCTTTCTTT
CDR3 protein: CSVDGQGDTEAFF

V gene: TRBV27
clone size: few
D gene: -
J gene: TRBJ2-3
CDR3 length: 16
CDR3 DNA: TGTGCCAGCAGTTTGAACTACGGGGACCACACAGATACGCAGTATTTT
CDR3 protein: CASSLNYGDHTDTQYF

V gene: TRBV20-1
clone size: -
D gene: TRBD2
J gene: TRBJ2-5
CDR3 length: 17
CDR3 DNA: TGCAGTGCTATGACCCCCGGCTTAGCGGGGGCCCAAGAGACCCAGTACTTC
CDR3 protein: CSAMTPGLAGAQETQYF

V gene: TRBV7-3
clone size: -
D gene: TRBD2
J gene: TRBJ2-5
CDR3 length: 16
CDR3 DNA: TGTGCCAGCAGCTTAACGGGGACTACCAGCGGGGAGACCCAGTACTTC
CDR3 protein: CASSLTGTTSGETQYF

V gene: TRBV20-1
clone size: many
D gene: -
J gene: TRBJ2-1
CDR3 length: 13
CDR3 DNA: TGCAGTGCTAGTCGGAGCCCTAGCGCAGAGCAGTTCTTC
CDR3 protein: CSASRSPSAEQFF

V gene: TRBV5-1
clone size: -
D gene: -
J gene: TRBJ1-2
CDR3 length: 15
CDR3 DNA: TGCGCCAGCAGCTTGGCGTCAGGGTGGTTTAGTGGCTACACCTTC
CDR3 protein: CASSLASGWFSGYTF